The clone carrying this T cell receptor (beta chain) was observed at least ten times. Antigen unknown. In making TCR beta libraries, quantitative 5'-RACE with molecular barcodes was used. TCRdb redid the calling of the 5' RACE reads with MiXCR, one entry per CDR3 protein. The sample comprises 180,000 or so distinct CDR3 sequences, approximately 10% of which are singletons, and about 29% rests with the top ten. The V gene's germline CDR1 is SGHAT and CDR2 FQNNGV. The J segment lost 6 bases and the V segment lost 5 bases, leaving 9 bases of the junction unmatched. The CDR3 totals 16 residues. These data are taken from a study of CD8 T cells in ankylosing spondylitis. Study-level findings and limits: Ankylosing spondylitis blood appeared to carry a characteristic TCR beta motif of roughly eight highly homologous variants.

The chain joins TRBV11-2 to TRBJ2-1, with 11 bases lining up with TRBD1. This clonotype was sampled from a male donor with ankylosing spondylitis or in good health (not recorded which). The sequencing input was blood, either unsorted or a sorted T cell fraction (not recorded which). The CDR3 DNA is TGTGCCAGCAGCCCTTCTAGGGGACAGGGGGGCAATGAGCAGTTCTTC. This encodes CASSPSRGQGGNEQFF. The whole variable domain, filled in from reference TRBV11-2 and TRBJ2-1, reads EAGVAQSPRYKIIEKRQSVAFWCNPISGHATLYWYQQILGQGPKLLIQFQNNGVVDDSQLPKDRFSAERLKGVDSTLKIQPAKLEDSAVYLCASSPSRGQGGNEQFFGPGTRLTVL.